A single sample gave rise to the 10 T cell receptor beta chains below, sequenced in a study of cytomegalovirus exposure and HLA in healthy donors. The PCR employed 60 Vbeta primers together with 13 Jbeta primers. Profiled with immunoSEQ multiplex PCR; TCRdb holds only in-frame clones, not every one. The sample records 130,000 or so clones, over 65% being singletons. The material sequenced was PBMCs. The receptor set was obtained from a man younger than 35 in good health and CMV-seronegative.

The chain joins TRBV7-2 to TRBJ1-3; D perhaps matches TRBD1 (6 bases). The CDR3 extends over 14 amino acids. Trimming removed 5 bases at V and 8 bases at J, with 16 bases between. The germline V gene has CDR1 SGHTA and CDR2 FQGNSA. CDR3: CASSPPGVRDTIYF. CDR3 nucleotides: TGTGCCAGCAGCCCACCAGGGGTCCGGGACACCATATATTTT. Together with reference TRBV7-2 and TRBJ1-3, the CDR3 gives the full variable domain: GAGVSQSPSNKVTEKGKDVELRCDPISGHTALYWYRQSLGQGLEFLIYFQGNSAPDKSGLPSDRFSAERTGGSVSTLTIQRTQQEDSAVYLCASSPPGVRDTIYFGEGSWLTVV.

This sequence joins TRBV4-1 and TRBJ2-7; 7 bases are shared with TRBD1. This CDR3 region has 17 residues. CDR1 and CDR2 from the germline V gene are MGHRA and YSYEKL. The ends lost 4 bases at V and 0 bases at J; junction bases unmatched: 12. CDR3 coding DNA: TGCGCCAGCAGCCCGCCTCCGGGACAGCTAAACTCCTACGAGCAGTACTTC. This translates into CASSPPPGQLNSYEQYF.

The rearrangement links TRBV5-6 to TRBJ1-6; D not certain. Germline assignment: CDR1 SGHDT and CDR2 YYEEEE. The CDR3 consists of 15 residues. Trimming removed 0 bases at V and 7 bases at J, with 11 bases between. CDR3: CASSLGDRGNSPLHF. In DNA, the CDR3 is TGTGCCAGCAGCTTGGGAGATCGAGGGAATTCACCCCTCCACTTT.

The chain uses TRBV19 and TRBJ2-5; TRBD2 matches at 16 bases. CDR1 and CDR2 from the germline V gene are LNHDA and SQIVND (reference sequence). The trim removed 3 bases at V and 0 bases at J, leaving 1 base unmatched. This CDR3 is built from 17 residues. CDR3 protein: CASSIGTSGGDQETQYF. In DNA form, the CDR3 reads TGTGCCAGTAGTATCGGGACTAGCGGGGGGGACCAAGAGACCCAGTACTTC.

CDR3 sequence (DNA): TGTGCCAGCAGCCAGGAGACAGGGTTTGGCGAAAAACTGTTTTTT. This sequence encodes CASSQETGFGEKLFF. The chain combines TRBV7-8 with TRBJ1-4, with 7 bases aligning to TRBD1. Trimming took 5 bases from V and 8 from J; bases not matched to a gene: 11. CDR3 length: 15 residues. The germline CDR1 and CDR2 sequences are SGHVS and FQNEAQ.

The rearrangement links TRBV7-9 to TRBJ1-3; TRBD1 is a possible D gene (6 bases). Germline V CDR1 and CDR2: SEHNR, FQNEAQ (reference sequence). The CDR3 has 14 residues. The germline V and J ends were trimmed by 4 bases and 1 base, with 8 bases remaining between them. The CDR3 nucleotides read TGTGCCAGCAGCTCAGGGGTATCTGGAAACACCATATATTTT. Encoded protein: CASSSGVSGNTIYF.

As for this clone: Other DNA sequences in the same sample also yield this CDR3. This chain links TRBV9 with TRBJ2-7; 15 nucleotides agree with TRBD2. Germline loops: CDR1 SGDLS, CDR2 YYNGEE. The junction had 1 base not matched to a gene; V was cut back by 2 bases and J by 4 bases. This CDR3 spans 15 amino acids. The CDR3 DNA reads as TGTGCCAGCAGCGTGGGGACTAGCGGGGGGTACGAGCAGTACTTC. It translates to CASSVGTSGGYEQYF.

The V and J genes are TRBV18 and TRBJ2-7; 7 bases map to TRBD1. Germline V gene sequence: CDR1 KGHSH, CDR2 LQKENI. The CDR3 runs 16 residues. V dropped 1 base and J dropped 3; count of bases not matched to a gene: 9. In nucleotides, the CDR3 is TGTGCCAGCTCACCACAGCCGAGACAGGGTCACTACGAGCAGTACTTC. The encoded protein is CASSPQPRQGHYEQYF.

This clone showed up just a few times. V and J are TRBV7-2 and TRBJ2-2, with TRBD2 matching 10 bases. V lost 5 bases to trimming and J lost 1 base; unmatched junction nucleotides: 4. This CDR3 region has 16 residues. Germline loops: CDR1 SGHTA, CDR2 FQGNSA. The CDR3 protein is CASSTGLAENTGELFF. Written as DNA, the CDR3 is TGTGCCAGCAGCACCGGACTAGCGGAGAACACCGGGGAGCTGTTTTTT.

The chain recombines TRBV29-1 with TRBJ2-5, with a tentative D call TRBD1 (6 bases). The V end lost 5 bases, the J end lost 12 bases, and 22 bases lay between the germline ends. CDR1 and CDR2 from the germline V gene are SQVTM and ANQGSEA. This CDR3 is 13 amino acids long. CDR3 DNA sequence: TGCAGCGTTTCCCGACAGGCGGAAGTGGGGAAGTACTTC. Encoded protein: CSVSRQAEVGKYF.